A selection of T cell receptor beta chains follows, all from one sample in a study of CD8 T cells in ankylosing spondylitis. TCRdb independently ran MiXCR on the 5' RACE reads; one entry per CDR3 protein. The sample holds 150,000 to 200,000 distinct CDR3 sequences; roughly 13% are singletons and the top ten take roughly 11%. The sample taken for sequencing was blood, either unsorted or a sorted T cell fraction (not recorded which). The receptors stem from a female donor with ankylosing spondylitis or in good health (not recorded which). CDR3s include the opening cysteine and the closing phenylalanine or tryptophan. Rows may omit the clone size; those that give it use once, few, many or a size class.

cdr3_aa | clone_size | j_call | v_call
CASSYQGGGEQYF | many | TRBJ2-7 | TRBV27
CASSTTSGRAVQYF | many | TRBJ2-4 | TRBV5-1
CASKRDSSSPNYGYTF | many | TRBJ1-2 | TRBV19
CASSFGQGGQPQHF | many | TRBJ1-5 | TRBV27
CASSLATGQAYEQYF | many | TRBJ2-7 | TRBV7-2
CASSRDAGELFF | few | TRBJ2-2 | TRBV7-9
CASSLGTGAEKLFF | many | TRBJ1-4 | TRBV5-1
CAWSAVETGTDTQYF | few | TRBJ2-3 | TRBV30
CASSLVQGAYNEQFF | many | TRBJ2-1 | TRBV11-3
CASSLDWGSGSNEQFF | many | TRBJ2-1 | TRBV11-2
CATSATGIEQYF | many | TRBJ2-7 | TRBV24-1
CSVDGRIAGEQYF | - | TRBJ2-7 | TRBV29-1
CSAAGGRANYGYTF | few | TRBJ1-2 | TRBV20-1
CATSRGSGETDTQYF | - | TRBJ2-3 | TRBV15
CAISEMGEETQYF | - | TRBJ2-5 | TRBV10-3
CASSPPAGNTDTQYF | many | TRBJ2-3 | TRBV18
CASSPRSDSNTEAFF | few | TRBJ1-1 | TRBV18
CSVEYNILAGGSYNEQFF | - | TRBJ2-1 | TRBV29-1
CASSLYRLNYEQYF | many | TRBJ2-7 | TRBV27
CATSDSLVHEQYF | many | TRBJ2-7 | TRBV24-1
CASSLARPRLAGAKATDTQYF | few | TRBJ2-3 | TRBV5-4
CASSYSGGRSDYGYTF | few | TRBJ1-2 | TRBV5-1